This T cell receptor (beta chain) was identified in a study of cytomegalovirus exposure and HLA in healthy donors. Findings and caveats of the study: Beyond CMV serostatus, there was no information to go on about immune exposure. Researchers reportedly found TCR beta sequences accurately predicted most subjects' HLA-A and HLA-B alleles.

A word on this clone: The antigen is not known.

The length of the CDR3 is 14 residues. Germline V lookup: CDR1 LNHDA, CDR2 SQIVND (reference sequence). V was clipped by 6 bases and J by 10 bases; unmatched bases: 10. The PCR contained 60 Vbeta and 13 Jbeta primers. Data came from immunoSEQ multiplex PCR; TCRdb stores just in-frame clones and leaves some out. The data contain more than 95,000 clones, about four fifths of them singletons. V gene TRBV19 combines with J gene TRBJ2-1; 9 nucleotides align to TRBD1. The clonotype originates from a man aged 35 to 55 in good health and CMV-seronegative. Sequenced input: PBMCs. CDR3 coding DNA: TGTGCCAGTAGCCCACTGGGGGACAGGGTCGAGCAGTTCTTC. Translating it yields CASSPLGDRVEQFF. Using reference TRBV19 and TRBJ2-1 for the parts outside the CDR3, the full variable domain is DGGITQSPKYLFRKEGQNVTLSCEQNLNHDAMYWYRQDPGQGLRLIYYSQIVNDFQKGDIAEGYSVSREKKESFPLTVTSAQKNPTAFYLCASSPLGDRVEQFFGPGTRLTVL.